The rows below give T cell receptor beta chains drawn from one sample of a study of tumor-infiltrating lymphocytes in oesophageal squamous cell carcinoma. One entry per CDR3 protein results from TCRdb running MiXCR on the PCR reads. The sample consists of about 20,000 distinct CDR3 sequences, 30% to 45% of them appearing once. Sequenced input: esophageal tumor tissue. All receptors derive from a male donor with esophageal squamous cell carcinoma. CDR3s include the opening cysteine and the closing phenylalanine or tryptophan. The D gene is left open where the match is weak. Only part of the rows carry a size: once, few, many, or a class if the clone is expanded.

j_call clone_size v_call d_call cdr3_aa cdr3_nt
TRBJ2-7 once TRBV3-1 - CASSQDQGGSYEQYF TGTGCCAGCAGCCAAGATCAGGGCGGCTCCTACGAGCAGTACTTC
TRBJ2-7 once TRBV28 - CASFSRAASSSYEQYF TGTGCCAGCTTCTCCCGAGCGGCTAGCAGCTCCTACGAGCAGTACTTC
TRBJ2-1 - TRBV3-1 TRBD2 CASSQEGFRTSPIYNEQFF TGTGCCAGCAGCCAAGAGGGGTTCCGGACTAGCCCAATTTACAATGAGCAGTTCTTC
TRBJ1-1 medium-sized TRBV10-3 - CAISETGRNTEAFF TGTGCCATCAGTGAGACCGGCCGGAACACTGAAGCTTTCTTT
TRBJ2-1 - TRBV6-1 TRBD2 CASSESGGLVREQFF TGTGCCAGCAGTGAATCAGGTGGACTAGTTCGTGAGCAGTTCTTC
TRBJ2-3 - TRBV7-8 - CASSLDRGGDTQYF TGTGCCAGCAGCTTAGACAGGGGAGGAGATACGCAGTATTTT
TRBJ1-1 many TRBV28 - CASSPGGGRDTEAFF TGTGCCAGCAGTCCTGGGGGAGGGAGGGACACTGAAGCTTTCTTT
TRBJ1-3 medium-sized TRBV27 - CASSPTAVSSGNTIYF TGTGCCAGCAGTCCGACTGCGGTTAGCTCTGGAAACACCATATATTTT
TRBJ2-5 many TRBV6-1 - CASSEPFETQYF TGTGCCAGCAGTGAACCGTTTGAGACCCAGTACTTC
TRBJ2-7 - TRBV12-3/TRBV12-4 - CASGTFSAMNVNEQYF TGTGCCAGCGGGACCTTTTCCGCCATGAACGTCAATGAGCAGTACTTC
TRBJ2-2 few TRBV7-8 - CASSLSGQSTNTGELFF TGTGCCAGCAGCTTGTCCGGACAGAGTACGAACACCGGGGAGCTGTTTTTT
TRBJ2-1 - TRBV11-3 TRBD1 CASSPRQGQGYNEQFF TGTGCCAGCAGCCCGCGACAGGGACAGGGATACAATGAGCAGTTCTTC
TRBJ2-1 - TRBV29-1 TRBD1 CSVEIPGQGRNEQFF TGCAGCGTTGAAATTCCGGGACAGGGGCGCAATGAGCAGTTCTTC
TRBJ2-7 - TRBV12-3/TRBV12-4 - CASSLGPSDEQYF TGTGCCAGCAGTTTAGGACCCTCTGACGAGCAGTACTTC
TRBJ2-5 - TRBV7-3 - CASSLTVSSYNEQYF TGTGCCAGCAGCTTAACTGTAAGCTCCTACAATGAGCAGTACTTC
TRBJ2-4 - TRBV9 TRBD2 CASSVGLAGNEQYF TGTGCCAGCAGCGTAGGACTAGCCGGCAATGAGCAGTACTTC
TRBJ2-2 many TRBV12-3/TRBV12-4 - CASSLARGTGELFF TGTGCCAGCAGTTTAGCGAGGGGGACCGGGGAGCTGTTTTTT
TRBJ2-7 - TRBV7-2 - CASSLKRLVTNNGQYF TGTGCCAGCAGCTTAAAAAGGCTAGTGACTAACAATGGGCAGTACTTC
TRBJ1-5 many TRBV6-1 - CASRELSNQPQHF TGTGCCAGCAGGGAACTTAGCAATCAGCCCCAGCATTTT
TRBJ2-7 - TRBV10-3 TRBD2 CATTSGNYNEQYF TGTGCCACCACAAGCGGGAACTACAATGAGCAGTACTTC
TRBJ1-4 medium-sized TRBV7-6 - CASSSLHRNEKLFF TGTGCCAGCAGCTCGCTTCACCGTAATGAAAAACTGTTTTTT
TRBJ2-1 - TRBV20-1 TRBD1 CSASFRDRGNEQFF TGCAGTGCTAGCTTCCGGGACAGGGGCAATGAGCAGTTCTTC
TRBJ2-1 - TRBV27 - CASSFRDAGGEQFF TGTGCCAGCAGTTTCCGGGACGCTGGGGGTGAGCAGTTCTTC
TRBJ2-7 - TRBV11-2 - CASSFAQDMAYEQYF TGTGCCAGCAGCTTTGCACAGGATATGGCCTACGAGCAGTACTTC
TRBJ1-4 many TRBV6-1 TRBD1 CASRQGPTNEKLFF TGTGCCAGCAGACAGGGGCCAACTAATGAAAAACTGTTTTTT
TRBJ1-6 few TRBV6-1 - CASSPGTPHNSPLHF TGTGCCAGCAGCCCGGGCACGCCGCATAATTCACCCCTCCACTTT
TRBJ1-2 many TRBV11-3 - CASRPKGTNYGYTF TGTGCCAGCAGACCAAAGGGTACTAACTATGGCTACACCTTC
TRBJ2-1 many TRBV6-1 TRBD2 CASSRPGLAHNEQFF TGTGCCAGCAGTAGACCGGGACTAGCCCACAATGAGCAGTTCTTC
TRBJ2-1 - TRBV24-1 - CATRKGARGEQFF TGTGCCACCAGAAAGGGAGCCAGGGGTGAGCAGTTCTTC
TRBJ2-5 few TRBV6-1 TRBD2 CASSVLAGGLETQYF TGTGCCAGCAGTGTATTAGCGGGGGGGCTGGAGACCCAGTACTTC
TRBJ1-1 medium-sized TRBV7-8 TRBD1 CASSLRQGVRTEAFF TGTGCCAGCAGCTTACGACAGGGGGTAAGGACTGAAGCTTTCTTT
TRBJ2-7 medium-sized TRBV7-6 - CASSLVAAGGDEQYF TGTGCCAGCAGCTTAGTAGCTGCAGGAGGCGACGAGCAGTACTTC
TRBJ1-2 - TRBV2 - CASSEERGRGGYTF TGTGCCAGCAGTGAAGAACGAGGGAGGGGTGGCTACACCTTC
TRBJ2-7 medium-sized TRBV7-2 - CASSRYRSSYEQYF TGTGCCAGCAGCCGCTACAGGAGCTCCTACGAGCAGTACTTC
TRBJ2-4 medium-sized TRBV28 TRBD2 CASSFPSGGAAKNIQYF TGTGCCAGCAGTTTCCCTAGCGGGGGGGCCGCCAAAAACATTCAGTACTTC
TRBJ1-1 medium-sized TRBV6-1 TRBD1 CASSESAQGQGAWNTEAFF TGTGCCAGCAGTGAATCCGCACAAGGACAGGGGGCATGGAACACTGAAGCTTTCTTT
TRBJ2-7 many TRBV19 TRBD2 CASSRSGVSYEQYF TGTGCCAGTAGTAGGAGCGGGGTCTCCTACGAGCAGTACTTC
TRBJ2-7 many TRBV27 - CASSRDLRDEQYF TGTGCCAGCAGCCGTGACCTGCGGGACGAGCAGTACTTC
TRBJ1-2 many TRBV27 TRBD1 CASRPGQMELANYGYTF TGTGCCAGCAGACCGGGACAGATGGAGTTAGCTAACTATGGCTACACCTTC
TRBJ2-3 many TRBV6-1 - CASSEATDTQYF TGTGCCAGCAGTGAAGCCACAGATACGCAGTATTTT
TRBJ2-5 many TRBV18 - CASSPGQQETQYF TGTGCCAGCTCACCAGGGCAGCAGGAGACCCAGTACTTC
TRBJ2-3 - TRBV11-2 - CASSLDSGADTQYF TGTGCCAGCAGCTTAGATTCTGGAGCAGATACGCAGTATTTT
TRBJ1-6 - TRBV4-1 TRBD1 CASSQQGVRAPLHF TGTGCCAGCAGCCAACAGGGGGTGAGGGCACCCCTCCACTTT
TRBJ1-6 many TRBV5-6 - CASSSFEGYNSPLHF TGTGCCAGCAGCTCCTTTGAGGGCTATAATTCACCCCTCCACTTT
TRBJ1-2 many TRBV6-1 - CASSSGLDGLGLYGYTF TGTGCCAGCAGCAGCGGCCTCGACGGACTAGGTCTCTATGGCTACACCTTC
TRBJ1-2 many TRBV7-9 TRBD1 CASSPRQGNYGYTF TGTGCCAGCAGCCCCCGACAGGGGAACTATGGCTACACCTTC
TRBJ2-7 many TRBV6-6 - CASSYSEPSLSEQYF TGTGCCAGCAGTTACTCGGAACCGAGTCTAAGCGAGCAGTACTTC
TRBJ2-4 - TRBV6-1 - CASSESRIQYF TGTGCCAGCAGTGAAAGCCGCATTCAGTACTTC
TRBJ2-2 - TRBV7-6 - CASSRGQNGGELFF TGTGCCAGCAGCCGAGGACAGAACGGAGGGGAGCTGTTTTTT
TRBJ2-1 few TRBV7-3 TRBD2 CASSPQLTSGGEQFF TGTGCCAGCAGCCCTCAACTTACTAGCGGGGGTGAGCAGTTCTTC
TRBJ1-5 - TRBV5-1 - CASSLGGGFGNQPQHF TGCGCCAGCAGCCTAGGGGGAGGGTTTGGCAATCAGCCCCAGCATTTT
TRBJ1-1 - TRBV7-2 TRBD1 CASSRDRGRSPLHF TGTGCCAGCAGCCGGGACAGGGGGCGATCACCCCTCCACTTC
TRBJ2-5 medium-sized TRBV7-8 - CASSLGIQETQYF TGTGCCAGCAGCTTGGGAATTCAAGAGACCCAGTACTTC
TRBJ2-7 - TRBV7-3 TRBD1 CASSRGQGTYEQYF TGTGCCAGCAGCCGCGGACAGGGCACCTACGAGCAGTACTTC
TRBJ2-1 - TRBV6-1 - CASSGSRTNEQFF TGTGCCAGCAGTGGGTCTCGGACCAATGAGCAGTTCTTC
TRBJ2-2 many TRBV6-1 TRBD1 CASSRDRDQGELFF TGTGCCAGCAGCCGGGACAGGGATCAAGGGGAGCTGTTTTTT
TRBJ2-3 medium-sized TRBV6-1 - CASSEGAGSTDTQYF TGTGCCAGCAGTGAGGGGGCGGGGAGCACAGATACGCAGTATTTT
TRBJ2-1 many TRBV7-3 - CASSLRGGPNEQFF TGTGCCAGCAGCTTAAGGGGGGGGCCTAATGAGCAGTTCTTC